A selection of T cell receptor beta chains follows, all from one sample in a study of CD8 T cells in ankylosing spondylitis. Each CDR3 protein gets one entry after TCRdb re-called the 5' RACE reads with MiXCR. Among fewer than 400,000 distinct CDR3 sequences, 20% to 25% were seen once, and the ten largest hold about a sixth. Input material: blood, either unsorted or a sorted T cell fraction (not recorded which). The receptors come from a male donor with ankylosing spondylitis. Each CDR3 is given with its conserved first and last residue. Fields, in order: D gene, clone size, J gene, V gene, CDR3 protein, CDR3 DNA. D genes are given only for firm matches. Only part of the rows carry a size: once, few, many, or a class if the clone is expanded.

d_gene: .; abundance: .; j_gene: TRBJ1-5; v_gene: TRBV24-1; CDR3aa: CATSDSGWQPQHF; CDR3nt: TGTGCCACCAGTGATTCGGGGTGGCAGCCCCAGCATTTT
d_gene: TRBD1; abundance: .; j_gene: TRBJ1-1; v_gene: TRBV7-2; CDR3aa: CASSFLQGLTEAFF; CDR3nt: TGTGCCAGCAGTTTTCTACAGGGGCTAACTGAAGCTTTCTTT
d_gene: .; abundance: few; j_gene: TRBJ1-1; v_gene: TRBV7-9; CDR3aa: CASSSLIGLGEAFF; CDR3nt: TGTGCCAGCAGCTCCCTTATCGGCCTCGGAGAAGCTTTCTTT
d_gene: .; abundance: .; j_gene: TRBJ2-5; v_gene: TRBV28; CDR3aa: CASSFLRETQYF; CDR3nt: TGTGCCAGCAGTTTTTTGCGCGAGACCCAGTACTTC
d_gene: TRBD1; abundance: few; j_gene: TRBJ2-5; v_gene: TRBV6-1; CDR3aa: CASSKGASQVGETQYF; CDR3nt: TGTGCCAGCAGTAAGGGGGCTAGCCAAGTTGGGGAGACCCAGTACTTC
d_gene: .; abundance: .; j_gene: TRBJ1-5; v_gene: TRBV3-1; CDR3aa: CASSQDALNQPQHF; CDR3nt: TGTGCCAGCAGCCAAGACGCACTCAATCAGCCCCAGCATTTT
d_gene: TRBD1; abundance: .; j_gene: TRBJ2-1; v_gene: TRBV4-1; CDR3aa: CASSHGTVKRAPIYNEQFF; CDR3nt: TGCGCCAGCAGCCATGGGACAGTCAAGAGAGCCCCGATTTACAATGAGCAGTTCTTC
d_gene: .; abundance: .; j_gene: TRBJ2-5; v_gene: TRBV5-1; CDR3aa: CASSSASNLETQYF; CDR3nt: TGCGCCAGCAGCTCGGCCTCCAACCTGGAGACCCAGTACTTC
d_gene: .; abundance: few; j_gene: TRBJ1-6; v_gene: TRBV5-1; CDR3aa: CASSLAAGSSYNSPLHF; CDR3nt: TGCGCCAGCAGCTTGGCAGCAGGCAGCTCCTATAATTCACCCCTCCACTTT
d_gene: TRBD2; abundance: .; j_gene: TRBJ2-3; v_gene: TRBV6-1; CDR3aa: CASSRRRESDTQYF; CDR3nt: TGTGCCAGCAGCCGACGGCGGGAGTCAGATACGCAGTATTTT
d_gene: .; abundance: few; j_gene: TRBJ2-1; v_gene: TRBV28; CDR3aa: CASKAGGAYNEQFF; CDR3nt: TGTGCCAGCAAAGCGGGCGGAGCCTACAATGAGCAGTTCTTC
d_gene: .; abundance: .; j_gene: TRBJ2-5; v_gene: TRBV13; CDR3aa: CASSARWETQYF; CDR3nt: TGTGCCAGCAGCGCCAGGTGGGAGACCCAGTACTTC
d_gene: TRBD1; abundance: few; j_gene: TRBJ2-2; v_gene: TRBV12-3/TRBV12-4; CDR3aa: CASSFGQGRTGELFF; CDR3nt: TGTGCCAGCAGTTTTGGACAGGGGCGCACCGGGGAGCTGTTTTTT
d_gene: .; abundance: few; j_gene: TRBJ1-1; v_gene: TRBV4-3; CDR3aa: CASSQDLGPFEAFF; CDR3nt: TGCGCCAGCAGCCAAGATCTGGGACCCTTTGAAGCTTTCTTT
d_gene: .; abundance: few; j_gene: TRBJ2-1; v_gene: TRBV2; CDR3aa: CASMLGLSYNEQFF; CDR3nt: TGTGCCAGCATGTTAGGCCTATCCTACAATGAGCAGTTCTTC
d_gene: .; abundance: few; j_gene: TRBJ1-1; v_gene: TRBV3-1; CDR3aa: CASSQSNPGTEAFF; CDR3nt: TGTGCCAGCAGCCAATCAAATCCCGGGACTGAAGCTTTCTTT
d_gene: .; abundance: few; j_gene: TRBJ2-1; v_gene: TRBV5-5; CDR3aa: CASSGGKTYNEQFF; CDR3nt: TGTGCCAGCAGCGGCGGGAAGACCTACAATGAGCAGTTCTTC
d_gene: TRBD2; abundance: few; j_gene: TRBJ2-3; v_gene: TRBV6-5; CDR3aa: CASSYGTSGKADTQYF; CDR3nt: TGTGCCAGCAGTTACGGGACTAGCGGGAAGGCAGATACGCAGTATTTT
d_gene: .; abundance: .; j_gene: TRBJ2-3; v_gene: TRBV7-6; CDR3aa: CASSYIHGAGDTSDTQYF; CDR3nt: TGTGCCAGCAGTTACATCCATGGGGCAGGGGATACCTCCGATACGCAGTATTTT
d_gene: .; abundance: few; j_gene: TRBJ2-1; v_gene: TRBV5-1; CDR3aa: CASSLGIRSSYNEQFF; CDR3nt: TGCGCCAGCAGCTTGGGTATTAGAAGCTCCTACAATGAGCAGTTCTTC
d_gene: TRBD1; abundance: .; j_gene: TRBJ1-1; v_gene: TRBV7-2; CDR3aa: CASSLRQGAYTEAFF; CDR3nt: TGTGCCAGCAGCCTCCGACAGGGGGCTTACACTGAAGCTTTCTTT
d_gene: .; abundance: few; j_gene: TRBJ2-1; v_gene: TRBV5-1; CDR3aa: CASRVGGGSNEQFF; CDR3nt: TGCGCCAGCAGGGTTGGGGGAGGTTCGAATGAGCAGTTCTTC
d_gene: .; abundance: .; j_gene: TRBJ1-4; v_gene: TRBV20-1; CDR3aa: CSATGPKDEKLFF; CDR3nt: TGCAGTGCCACGGGACCAAAAGATGAAAAACTGTTTTTT
d_gene: TRBD2; abundance: .; j_gene: TRBJ2-3; v_gene: TRBV9; CDR3aa: CASSVGTSDAQYF; CDR3nt: TGTGCCAGCAGCGTCGGCACTAGCGATGCGCAGTATTTT
d_gene: TRBD1; abundance: few; j_gene: TRBJ2-7; v_gene: TRBV12-3/TRBV12-4; CDR3aa: CASSLQGVYEQYF; CDR3nt: TGTGCCAGCAGTTTACAGGGGGTCTACGAGCAGTACTTC
d_gene: .; abundance: .; j_gene: TRBJ2-2; v_gene: TRBV7-7; CDR3aa: CASSLSYPPWTGELFF; CDR3nt: TGTGCTAGCAGCTTATCTTATCCCCCCTGGACCGGGGAGCTGTTTTTT
d_gene: .; abundance: few; j_gene: TRBJ1-3; v_gene: TRBV12-3/TRBV12-4; CDR3aa: CASSFNEVTGNTIYF; CDR3nt: TGTGCCAGCAGTTTTAACGAGGTGACAGGAAACACCATATATTTT
d_gene: .; abundance: .; j_gene: TRBJ1-4; v_gene: TRBV5-1; CDR3aa: CASSPGRINEKLFF; CDR3nt: TGCGCCAGCAGCCCTGGACGGATTAATGAAAAACTGTTTTTT
d_gene: .; abundance: .; j_gene: TRBJ2-3; v_gene: TRBV15; CDR3aa: CATSALAAQYF; CDR3nt: TGTGCCACCAGCGCACTAGCTGCGCAGTATTTT